A selection of T cell receptor beta chains follows, all from one sample in a study of cytomegalovirus exposure and HLA in healthy donors. Profiling relied on immunoSEQ multiplex PCR, and the TCRdb table lists in-frame clones only, not all of them. The sample comprises about 160,000 clones, about 81% of which are singletons, and about 3% rests with the top ten. The specimen was PBMCs. These receptors all come from a woman in her fifties or sixties in good health and CMV-seropositive. The CDR3 runs from the conserved cysteine through the conserved F or W. D genes are given only for firm matches. Clone size, where shown, is once, few, many, or a class for clones that have expanded.

>TRBV18|few|TRBJ2-5|NA
TGTGCCAGCTCCCCCCCGGAGAGAGAGACCCAGTACTTC
CASSPPERETQYF
>TRBV5-1|NA|TRBJ2-7|TRBD2
TGCGCCAGCAGCCCGGCGCTGGTGGGGGGGGAGCAGTACTTC
CASSPALVGGEQYF
>TRBV6-5|NA|TRBJ1-1|NA
NA
CASSSSGQGRRTEAFF
>TRBV6-6|NA|TRBJ2-5|TRBD2
TGTGCCAGCAGACACATAGCGGGGGGACAGCAAGAGACCCAGTACTTC
CASRHIAGGQQETQYF
>TRBV5-1|once|TRBJ2-7|NA
TGCGCCAGCAGCACTCGGACAGAATACTACGAGCAGTACTTC
CASSTRTEYYEQYF
>TRBV6-1|NA|TRBJ2-3|TRBD2
TGTGCCAGCAGTGGGGTAACGGGGGGGCTAGATTTTTCGGATACGCAGTATTTT
CASSGVTGGLDFSDTQYF
>TRBV5-4|NA|TRBJ1-3|TRBD1
TGTGCCAGCAGCTTGGGACACAGGGGGTCTGGAAACACCATATATTTT
CASSLGHRGSGNTIYF
>TRBV5-1|NA|TRBJ1-2|TRBD1
TGCGCCAGCAGTTCAGACAGGGAATATGGCTACACCTTC
CASSSDREYGYTF
>TRBV19|NA|TRBJ1-5|NA
TGTGCCAGTAACAGCAAGAGCAATCAGCCCCAGCATTTT
CASNSKSNQPQHF
>TRBV2|NA|TRBJ1-1|TRBD1
TGTGCCAGCAGTCCTGGGACAGCGAACACTGAAGCTTTCTTT
CASSPGTANTEAFF
>TRBV4-1|NA|TRBJ1-5|NA
TGCGCCAGCAGCCAAGATGGGGGGAGGCCCCAGCATTTT
CASSQDGGRPQHF
>TRBV18|NA|TRBJ2-1|TRBD2
TGTGCCAGCTCACCACCGTCGGGGGGGAAGTACAATGAGCAGTTCTTC
CASSPPSGGKYNEQFF
>TRBV10-3|NA|TRBJ2-5|NA
TGTGCCGCCGCACCAGGGGAAGAGACCCAGTACTTC
CAAAPGEETQYF
>TRBV10-3|NA|TRBJ1-4|NA
TGTGCCATCAGTGGACAGGTTGGGGAAAAACTGTTTTTT
CAISGQVGEKLFF
>TRBV2|NA|TRBJ2-7|TRBD1
TGTGCCACCGGACAGGGAAGGTCCTACGAGCAGTACTTC
CATGQGRSYEQYF
>TRBV4-1|NA|TRBJ1-6|NA
TGCGCCAGCAGCCAAGATGACGCTTGGCGGTCACCCCTCCACTTT
CASSQDDAWRSPLHF
>TRBV4-1|once|TRBJ1-2|NA
TGCGCCAGCAGCCAAGATTGGGCAGGGGACTATGGCTACACCTTC
CASSQDWAGDYGYTF
>TRBV13|NA|TRBJ1-2|NA
TGTGCCAGCAGCTTAGGGGCAGCTAACTATGGCTACACCTTC
CASSLGAANYGYTF
>TRBV7-3|NA|TRBJ2-3|TRBD2
TGTGCCAGCACGGGGGGGCTAGGAGATACGCAGTATTTT
CASTGGLGDTQYF
>TRBV9|NA|TRBJ2-3|NA
TGTGCCAGCAGCTTTACTACCTTTGATGATACGCAGTATTTT
CASSFTTFDDTQYF
>TRBV2|few|TRBJ1-6|TRBD1
TGTGCCAGCAGGGGGACAGGTGGCGCTAATTCACCCCTCCACTTT
CASRGTGGANSPLHF
>TRBV5-5|NA|TRBJ2-2|NA
TGTGCCAGCAGCTTAGGTTTGGTCAGGGGGAACACCGGGGAGCTGTTTTTT
CASSLGLVRGNTGELFF
>TRBV19|few|TRBJ1-1|NA
TGTGCCAGTAGTTGGCAGGGGCTGAACACTGAAGCTTTCTTT
CASSWQGLNTEAFF
>TRBV18|NA|TRBJ1-2|NA
TGTGCCAGCTCACCAGATCCGAGGTCTCCGAACTATGGCTACACCTTC
CASSPDPRSPNYGYTF
>TRBV7-6|few|TRBJ2-5|NA
TGTGCCAGCAGCCCGGGGACACAAGAGACCCAGTACTTC
CASSPGTQETQYF
>TRBV6-6|NA|TRBJ2-6|NA
TGTGCCAGCAGTTACCACTCTGGGGCCAACGTCCTGACTTTC
CASSYHSGANVLTF
>TRBV5-1|NA|TRBJ2-5|TRBD1
TGCGCCAGCAGCTTGGTTGGACAGGGCGGAGAGACCCAGTACTTC
CASSLVGQGGETQYF
>TRBV5-4|few|TRBJ1-6|NA
TGTGCCAGCAGCTTGGCCAGGAGGAACTCTAGGGATTCACCCCTCCACTTT
CASSLARRNSRDSPLHF